A selection of T cell receptor beta chains follows, all from one sample in a study of technical replicates of blood from a handful of donors. Libraries were prepared by immunoSEQ multiplex PCR; TCRdb keeps only in-frame clonotypes and omits some of them. The data contain 95,000 or so clones, about 95% of them singletons. Sequencing was performed on T cells isolated from PBMCs. The receptors stem from a human donor in good health. Both conserved end residues are part of each CDR3. A D gene is named only where the DNA matches it firmly.

d_call j_call cdr3_length v_call cdr3_aa
TRBD2 TRBJ2-5 17 TRBV9 CASSSGTSGRGGETQYF
- TRBJ2-1 15 TRBV7-8 CASSPRVGSRNEQFF
TRBD1 TRBJ1-2 18 TRBV9 CASKFIVATGQGAGGYTF
- TRBJ2-7 11 TRBV18 CASSPHYEQYF
- TRBJ1-2 15 TRBV5-1 CASSLSKEASYGYTF
- TRBJ2-5 14 TRBV4-1 CASSQRGLVETQYF
- TRBJ2-5 12 TRBV6-5 CASSSPGEGQYF
TRBD2 TRBJ2-1 15 TRBV29-1 CSVDWPSGSKYEQFF
- TRBJ1-4 14 TRBV5-6 CASSLGTSIKKLFF
TRBD2 TRBJ2-1 16 TRBV4-2 CASSPETSGTYNEQFF
TRBD1 TRBJ1-3 14 TRBV6-6 CASSYSDRGDTIYF
TRBD1 TRBJ1-2 14 TRBV5-1 CASSLETGYYGYTF
TRBD2 TRBJ2-5 15 TRBV5-4 CASSQAGAGQETQYF
- TRBJ2-2 14 TRBV27 CASSVDMYTGELFF
- TRBJ2-7 14 TRBV11-3 CASSLGWELNEQYF
- TRBJ2-3 15 TRBV27 CASRKDWDSTDTQYF
- TRBJ2-3 15 TRBV27 CASSWETTYTDTQYF
TRBD2 TRBJ2-1 15 TRBV7-2 CASSFSGGQYNEQFF
- TRBJ2-1 15 TRBV4-1 CASSQPAGSYNEQFF
- TRBJ1-1 14 TRBV6-6 CASTLTVGNTEAFF
- TRBJ2-3 11 TRBV19 CASSIGDTQYF
TRBD1 TRBJ2-2 14 TRBV9 CASSPRGYTGELFF